This is a list of T cell receptor beta chains from one sample in a study of blood T cell repertoires in COVID-19. The method was immunoSEQ multiplex PCR; TCRdb's version includes in-frame clones alone and lacks a portion of them. The profile shows some 150,000 clones, less than 90% of them singletons. Specimen: peripheral blood. The receptors shown here come from a woman aged 65 to 85 with acute or convalescent COVID-19. CDR3s include the opening cysteine and the closing phenylalanine or tryptophan. The D gene is left open where the match is weak. The size of a clone is reported for some rows only, either as once, few or many, or as a class for expanded clones.

j_call v_call d_call clone_size cdr3_nt cdr3_aa
TRBJ1-1 TRBV2 - - TGTGCCAGCAGTGGAACAGGCACGAACACTGAAGCTTTCTTT CASSGTGTNTEAFF
TRBJ1-5 TRBV6-2/TRBV6-3 TRBD1 few TGTGCCAGCAGTTTACAGGACAGGGGTCATCAGCCCCAGCATTTT CASSLQDRGHQPQHF
TRBJ1-6 TRBV2 - - TGTGCCAGCAGCGTATTAACCCTCCACTTT CASSVLTLHF
TRBJ2-7 TRBV2 - - TGTGCCAGCAGTGAGCCATTACAGGGTGGGGAATCCTACGAGCAGTACTTC CASSEPLQGGESYEQYF
TRBJ1-2 TRBV10-2 - - TGCGCCAGCAGTGAGGCCCGCGCAGGGGGCTACACCTTC CASSEARAGGYTF
TRBJ2-3 TRBV5-1 - - TGCGCCAGCAGCTCCCAGGGGGGAAGAGGCACAGATACGCAGTATTTT CASSSQGGRGTDTQYF
TRBJ1-4 TRBV19 TRBD1 - TGTGCCAGTAAGGGGACGGGGACAGCCGAGGAAAAACTGTTTTTT CASKGTGTAEEKLFF
TRBJ2-3 TRBV7-9 - - TGTGCCAGCAGCCCCGAGGAAACTAGCACAGATACGCAGTATTTT CASSPEETSTDTQYF
TRBJ1-3 TRBV7-2 TRBD1 - TGTGCCAGCAGCCCGGGACAGGGCGCTGGAAACACCATATATTTT CASSPGQGAGNTIYF
TRBJ1-2 TRBV5-8 - - TGTGCCAGCAGTTCGACAACGTCTATGGGCTACACCTTC CASSSTTSMGYTF
TRBJ1-6 TRBV10-3 TRBD1 - TGTGCCATCAGTTCCGGGACAGGGTATAATTCACCCCTCCACTTT CAISSGTGYNSPLHF
TRBJ1-1 TRBV25-1 - - TGTGCCAGCAGTGAATCCCAGGTGCTGATCCCTGAAGCTTTCTTT CASSESQVLIPEAFF
TRBJ1-1 TRBV6-6 - once TGTGCCAGCAGTCCCGGCCAGGGCATGAACACTGAAGCTTTCTTT CASSPGQGMNTEAFF
TRBJ1-1 TRBV5-4 - few TGTGCCGGTGGGATCGGGGGGACCACTGAAGCTTTCTTT CAGGIGGTTEAFF
TRBJ1-6 TRBV5-1 - - TGCGCCAGCAGCCCGGCGGGGCAGACCTATAATTCACCCCTCCACTTT CASSPAGQTYNSPLHF
TRBJ2-3 TRBV28 TRBD2 - TGTGCCAGCAGTTTGTTCGCGGGGGACACAGATACGCAGTATTTT CASSLFAGDTDTQYF
TRBJ2-5 TRBV7-3 - - TGTGCCAGCAGCCTTAATCCAGGGGGGAGGGAGACCCAGTACTTC CASSLNPGGRETQYF
TRBJ2-1 TRBV7-9 TRBD2 - TGTGCCATTACCGGGGGGGTCACCCCGGTCTCCTACAATGAGCAGTTCTTC CAITGGVTPVSYNEQFF
TRBJ1-4 TRBV4-3 - once TGCGCCAGCAGCCAAGAAAGCTCGGAGGTTTGGCCCAAAAAACTGTTTTTT CASSQESSEVWPKKLFF
TRBJ1-5 TRBV27 - - TGTGCCAGCAGTCCCAGTTCCCGATATAGCAATCAGCCCCAGCATTTT CASSPSSRYSNQPQHF
TRBJ1-1 TRBV28 - - TGTGCCAGCAAACCTTATGCGGGGGCGGGTGCCACTGAAGCTTTCTTT CASKPYAGAGATEAFF
TRBJ2-1 TRBV7-9 TRBD1 - TGTGCCAGCAGGAAAGGGACAGGGCAGGGCAATGAGCAGTTCTTC CASRKGTGQGNEQFF
TRBJ1-5 TRBV4-2 TRBD1 - TGTGCCAGCAGCCAGGGGACAGCTCCTAATCAGCCCCAGCATTTT CASSQGTAPNQPQHF
TRBJ2-5 TRBV7-2 - - TGTGCCAGCAGCACCGGGAGCTCGGGGACCCAGTACTTC CASSTGSSGTQYF
TRBJ1-5 TRBV2 TRBD1 - TGTGCCAGCACAGGGGGACAGGGAGATTATAGCAATCAGCCCCAGCATTTT CASTGGQGDYSNQPQHF
TRBJ1-2 TRBV28 - - TGTGCCAGCAGTATCATATCAGGTTCCGTTAACTATGGCTACACCTTC CASSIISGSVNYGYTF
TRBJ1-1 TRBV29-1 - - TGCAGCGTTGAAGGAGGGCGAAGGACGGGAATCGGAGGGAACACTGAAGCTTTCTTT CSVEGGRRTGIGGNTEAFF
TRBJ1-1 TRBV5-6 TRBD1 - TGTGCCAGCAGCTTGGGAGGGGGCAGAGCTTTCTTT CASSLGGGRAFF
TRBJ1-1 TRBV5-6 TRBD1 - TGTGCCAGCAGCTTGACCGGGACAGTAAACGCTGAAGCTTTCTTT CASSLTGTVNAEAFF
TRBJ1-4 TRBV5-1 - - TGCGCCAGCAGCTTGGGCGGGCGGATACTGTTTTTT CASSLGGRILFF
TRBJ1-1 TRBV29-1 - once TGCAGCGCACAAAACCAGATGAACACTGAAGCTTTCTTT CSAQNQMNTEAFF
TRBJ2-1 TRBV18 - - TGTGCCAGCTCACCACCAGGGAGTCGGGGACTTGGGGACAATGAGCAGTTCTTC CASSPPGSRGLGDNEQFF
TRBJ1-1 TRBV5-1 - - TGCGCCAGCAGCTCCACGCCCAGGGAGGACACTGAAGCTTTCTTT CASSSTPREDTEAFF
TRBJ1-5 TRBV18 TRBD1 - TGTGCCAGCTCACCCGGGGGAACCGGGACAGGGGTTCAGCCCCAGCATTTT CASSPGGTGTGVQPQHF
TRBJ1-5 TRBV4-1 TRBD1 - TGCGCCAGCAGCCATCCCGGGACAGGGCATCAGCCCCAGCATTTT CASSHPGTGHQPQHF
TRBJ2-7 TRBV5-1 TRBD1 - TGCGCCAGCAGCGGGGACAGGGGATCCTACGAGCAGTACTTC CASSGDRGSYEQYF
TRBJ2-3 TRBV5-1 TRBD2 - TGCGCCAGCAGCCCGCGGACTAGCGGGGGGGGGATAGATACGCAGTATTTT CASSPRTSGGGIDTQYF
TRBJ1-6 TRBV7-2 - few TGTGCCAGCAGCTTACAGGCAGCTAATTCACCCCTCCACTTT CASSLQAANSPLHF
TRBJ2-7 TRBV15 TRBD2 - TGTGCCACCAGCGGTCGACTAGCGGGGGGCTACGAGCAGTACTTC CATSGRLAGGYEQYF
TRBJ1-3 TRBV2 - - TGTGCCAGTCAAAGGCAGACAGCAGGAAACACCATATATTTT CASQRQTAGNTIYF
TRBJ2-5 TRBV6-1 TRBD2 - TGTGCCAGCAGTGAAGGTCTGACTAGCGGCGGGGGGGAGACCCAGTACTTC CASSEGLTSGGGETQYF
TRBJ1-1 TRBV6-5 - - TGTGCCAGCAGGAAGGCAGGTATGAACACTGAAGCTTTCTTT CASRKAGMNTEAFF
TRBJ2-5 TRBV5-1 TRBD2 once TGCGCCAGCAGCACTAGCGGGGGGGCCGGAGAGACCCAGTACTTC CASSTSGGAGETQYF
TRBJ1-1 TRBV18 TRBD1 - TGTGCCAGCTCACCTGGGACAGGGACGAACACTGAAGCTTTCTTT CASSPGTGTNTEAFF
TRBJ2-7 TRBV6-6 TRBD1 few TGTGCCAGCAGCGATCAGGGGGTCTCCTACGAGCAGTACTTC CASSDQGVSYEQYF
TRBJ1-1 TRBV13 TRBD1 once TGTGCCAGCAGCCGGACAGGAAGGACTGAAGCTTTCTTT CASSRTGRTEAFF
TRBJ2-2 TRBV18 - - TGTGCCAGCTCACCGTTCGGACAGAACACCGGGGAGCTGTTTTTT CASSPFGQNTGELFF
TRBJ2-1 TRBV11-3 TRBD1 - TGTGCCAGCAGCTTTGGGACAGGGGATGAGCAGTTCTTC CASSFGTGDEQFF
TRBJ2-6 TRBV5-1 - - TGCGCCAGCACCCAAGACAGACCCTCTGGGGCCAACGTCCTGACTTTC CASTQDRPSGANVLTF